This passage covers 8 T cell receptor beta chains from one sample sequenced in a study of neurological immune-mediated disorders. Time point described: longitudinal time-point 3. TCRdb re-analysed the 5' RACE reads in MiXCR, keeping a single row per CDR3 protein. In the table there are about 53,000 distinct CDR3 sequences, roughly 8% of which are singletons. Sequenced: PBMCs. The receptors here all came from a woman aged 40-49 years in good health.

In its sample, this clonotype was seen many times. The V and J genes are TRBV29-1 and TRBJ2-3; D is perhaps TRBD2 (6 bases). The germline V and J ends were trimmed by 8 bases and 3 bases, with 15 bases remaining between them. CDR1 is SQVTM, CDR2 ANQGSEA, per germline. The CDR3 runs to 13 residues. CDR3 residues: CSSLLAPTDTQYF. CDR3 sequence (DNA): TGCAGCTCCTTGCTAGCGCCAACAGATACGCAGTATTTT.

This clonotype was observed many times. CDR3 residues: CASSSRLLNTEAFF. The CDR3 DNA reads TGTGCCAGCAGCTCCAGGTTGTTGAACACTGAAGCTTTCTTT. V gene TRBV12-3 or TRBV12-4 combines with J gene TRBJ1-1; D uncertain. Between the trimmed V and J ends, which lost 6 bases and 0 bases, there was a span of 11 bases. This CDR3 has 14 amino acids.

At least ten counts were recorded for this clonotype. V is TRBV7-3 and J is TRBJ1-1; perhaps TRBD1 as D (6 bases). The germline V gene has CDR1 SGHTA and CDR2 FQGTGA. The CDR3 sequence is 12 residues long. With 8 bases removed from V and 7 bases from J, the gap between germline ends came to 14 bases. CDR3 amino acids: CASGGGGSEAFF. The CDR3 nucleotides read TGTGCCAGCGGCGGAGGGGGAAGTGAAGCTTTCTTT.

This CDR3 reads CASSLEGGSYNEQFF. The DNA of the CDR3 is TGCGCCAGCAGCTTGGAGGGGGGCTCCTACAATGAGCAGTTCTTC. This chain connects TRBV5-1 to TRBJ2-1, with D perhaps assigned TRBD1 or TRBD2 (6 bases each). The germline V gene encodes CDR1 SGHRS and CDR2 YFSETQ. V gave up 0 bases and J gave up 0 bases, with 7 bases separating them. This CDR3 region has 15 residues.

In its sample, this clonotype was seen many times. The chain combines TRBV2 with TRBJ2-6; D not certain. CDR1 is SNHLY and CDR2 is FYNNEI in the germline V gene. The CDR3 has 14 residues. Trimming removed 1 base from V and 1 base from J, with 2 bases in between. The CDR3, as DNA: TGTGCCAGCAGTGAAGTATCTGGGGCCAACGTCCTGACTTTC. Amino acid sequence: CASSEVSGANVLTF. The full variable domain, completed using reference TRBV2 and TRBJ2-6, is EPEVTQTPSHQVTQMGQEVILRCVPISNHLYFYWYRQILGQKVEFLVSFYNNEISEKSEIFDDQFSVERPDGSNFTLKIRSTKLEDSAMYFCASSEVSGANVLTFGAGSRLTVL.

This clonotype was recorded many times. The chain recombines TRBV5-1 with TRBJ1-1; 7 positions agree with TRBD1. Germline V CDR1 and CDR2: SGHRS, YFSETQ. The V and J ends lost 1 base and 2 bases, in that order; junction bases with no gene match: 8. The length of the CDR3 is 16 residues. The chain's CDR3 is CASSLSTGQRNTEAFF. CDR3 nucleotide sequence: TGCGCCAGCAGCTTGAGCACGGGACAGAGAAACACTGAAGCTTTCTTT.

This clonotype was observed at least ten times. The chain has TRBV7-8 and TRBJ1-1; D perhaps matches TRBD1 (6 bases). CDR1 and CDR2 from the germline V gene are SGHVS and FQNEAQ. Trimming pared 5 bases from V and 2 bases from J, leaving 9 bases between. The CDR3 length is 13 residues. CDR3 sequence (DNA): TGTGCCAGCAGCGAAGGGGGTAACACTGAAGCTTTCTTT. Protein product: CASSEGGNTEAFF.

This clonotype has a count of ten or more. V usage is TRBV7-2 and J usage is TRBJ1-6; D gene unclear. Germline CDR1 and CDR2: SGHTA and FQGNSA. V shed 1 base and J shed 7 bases, with 14 bases lying between them. The CDR3 has 16 amino acids. The CDR3 reads CASSLVSRGRNSPLHF. CDR3 coding DNA: TGTGCCAGCAGCTTAGTTAGTCGGGGTCGGAATTCACCCCTCCACTTT. Variable domain in full (rest from reference TRBV7-2 and TRBJ1-6): GAGVSQSPSNKVTEKGKDVELRCDPISGHTALYWYRQSLGQGLEFLIYFQGNSAPDKSGLPSDRFSAERTGGSVSTLTIQRTQQEDSAVYLCASSLVSRGRNSPLHFGNGTRLTVT.